The clone carrying this T cell receptor (beta chain) showed up many times. Time point meaning: newly diagnosed GD, antithyroid drugs for less than 3 months. Extracted RNA from PBMCs served as the source of the TCR library. This sample is part of a study of regulatory T cells in long-lasting Graves disease. CDR1 KGHSH and CDR2 LQKENI come from the germline V gene. The CDR3 contains 12 residues. Trimming cost V 4 bases and J 6 bases, with 9 bases left between them. Construction of TCR beta libraries relied on iRepertoire HTBI primers and on Arm-PCR targeting CDR3 regions. TCRdb re-derived calls from the multiplex PCR reads in MiXCR, one entry per CDR3 protein. The profile shows 250,000 to 300,000 distinct CDR3 sequences, 15% to 20% of them singletons. The same sample was also used in a study of T cells in Graves' hyperthyroidism and ophthalmopathy. That work states: The HTBI set primed first-round TCR CDR3 RT-PCR.

The V and J genes are TRBV18 and TRBJ1-1; D is ambiguous. The origin of this receptor is a woman under 40 with Graves disease. The specimen was peripheral blood mononuclear cells (PBMCs), collected at new diagnosis, from a patient treated with antithyroid drugs. The CDR3 loop reads CASSRAFAEAFF. The CDR3 DNA sequence: TGTGCCAGCTCACGGGCGTTTGCTGAAGCTTTCTTT.